The present entry profiles one T cell receptor beta chain with its context. The data were produced by immunoSEQ multiplex PCR, yet TCRdb's version contains in-frame clones alone and is incomplete. This sample has hundreds of thousands of clones, with 89% found just once. This sample was taken from a study of blood T cell repertoires in COVID-19. Study context: Acute-phase and convalescent COVID-19 samples originated in the United States, Italy and Spain.

The sequence came from a woman aged 25-40 years with COVID-19, enrolled during active disease. The sample consisted of peripheral blood.

The CDR3 nucleotides read TGCGCCAGTAGGGGACAGAACAATTCACCCCTCCACTTT. Translated, it gives CASRGQNNSPLHF. The chain combines TRBV4-3 with TRBJ1-6; 7 bases fit TRBD1. The CDR3 covers 13 residues. Germline loops: CDR1 LGHNA, CDR2 YSLEER. Trimming took 9 bases from V and 7 from J; bases not matched to a gene: 6.